This T cell receptor (beta chain) comes out of a study of blood T cell repertoires in COVID-19. Overall study context: In each case, the material was cDNA or gDNA derived from T cells, B-cell-depleted T cells, or PBMCs.

V lost 7 bases, J lost 4 bases, and 17 bases lay in between. The V gene's germline CDR1 is MDHEN and CDR2 SYDVKM. The CDR3 covers 15 residues. Original methodology: By means of reference gene primer amplification, nucleated cell counts were estimated. Assay used: immunoSEQ multiplex PCR; TCRdb lists only in-frame clones, some missing. The V and J calls and clone size are taken from that table; D and trimming were inferred from the DNA. This table has approximately 120,000 clones, about four fifths appearing once. The sequence came from a man in his fifties or sixties with acute or convalescent COVID-19. Specimen: peripheral blood. The rearrangement joins TRBV28 to TRBJ1-5; perhaps TRBD1 as D (6 bases). CDR3 residues: CASTASGAGNQPQHF. DNA for the CDR3: TGTGCCAGCACCGCCTCAGGGGCCGGTAATCAGCCCCAGCATTTT.